This T cell receptor (beta chain) was identified in a study of cytomegalovirus exposure and HLA in healthy donors. Points from the study as a whole: In vitro confirmation showed three CMV-associated chains to be CMV antigen specific. Cytomegalovirus-associated TCR beta chains were listed, numbering 150 to 200.

Concerning this clone itself: Its cognate antigen is unknown.

In germline, CDR1 is MGHRA, CDR2 YSYEKL. V dropped 3 bases and J dropped 4 bases, with 12 bases sitting between them. CDR3 size: 14 residues. The PCR ran on 60 Vbeta and 13 Jbeta primers. The assay was immunoSEQ multiplex PCR, and TCRdb's table has in-frame clones only and misses some. The data show around 120,000 clones, around 76% seen once. The TCR sequence derives from a man aged 55 to 70 in good health and CMV-seropositive. V gene TRBV4-1 combines with J gene TRBJ1-2; D uncertain. Sequencing used PBMCs. The CDR3 protein is CASSHRGRGYGYTF. The CDR3 nucleotides read TGCGCCAGCAGCCATCGGGGTCGGGGCTATGGCTACACCTTC.